This TCR beta chain was sequenced during a study of high-grade serous ovarian cancer treatment subgroups (dated by TCRdb to about 2021). Looking at the study overall: On average, sequencing produced about 14,000 reads and several thousand unique TCR beta rearrangements for each sample. Of the approximately 30 patients in the cohort, approximately ten had no residual disease after primary surgery (R0), approximately ten were excellent NACT responders, and approximately ten were poor NACT responders. The study profiled TCR beta repertoires in high-grade serous ovarian cancer patients grouped by complete gross resection or neoadjuvant chemotherapy response under a laparoscopic triage algorithm. One primary tumor sample and two metastatic tumor samples were contributed by each patient, so that some 83 samples were obtained in total. Overall study results and their limits: TCR repertoire analyses focused on CDR3; CDR1 and CDR2 were not analyzed. Bulk tumor TCR sequencing lacked spatial information, limiting insight into HGSC tumor complexity and diversity. Tumors from the same patient had repertoire similarity ranging from about 0.095 to 0.79, while tumors from different patients showed almost no similarity. TCR clonal relatedness showed a positive correlation with neoantigen level and a trend toward positive correlation with copy number variation and mutation load from whole-genome sequencing.

Tumor samples were collected prior to definitive surgery or chemotherapy. Genomic DNA was extracted by the MD Anderson Biospecimen Extraction Resource, and TCR sequencing was done by the MD Anderson Cancer Genomics Laboratory. CDR1 and CDR2 (MNHEY, SVGAGI) derive from the germline V gene. The CDR3 starts with the cysteine, ends with the phenylalanine, and has 16 residues. Kept here is only the CDR3 DNA, which spans 48 bases and is read in frame from base 1. The trim is 5 bases for V and 1 base for J, with a gap of 17 bases between the germline ends. The 100 or so tumor samples were subjected to high-throughput TCR profiling using ImmunoSEQ. Regarding the original processing steps: Richness (unique productive sequences), clonality, evenness and relatedness were included as repertoire diversity metrics, and similarity between samples was assessed with the Bhattacharyya coefficient. A sensitivity analysis excluded TCRs with fewer than two reads and gave consistent conclusions. TCRdb's version of the immuneACCESS table is confined to in-frame rearrangements and falls short of the full clone set. An unresolved V gene accounts for under half of the shortfall where checked; the remainder is of unknown origin. That table is the source of V, J and clone size, and D and trimming were worked out from the DNA. This sample is represented by 3,900 or so clones; around 79% of them were singletons. The ten largest clonotypes hold roughly 9% of the sample.

This clone was observed a handful of times. Its specific antigen is unknown. The record has no base qualities; no much larger clone is one base away. The chain is made from TRBV6-5 and TRBJ1-1; tentative D gene TRBD1, with 5 bases matching. This clonotype was sampled from a human donor with high-grade serous ovarian cancer. The sample was tumor tissue. The nucleotide sequence is TGTGCCAGCAGTCACTGGAGGGGCGGATCGAACACTGAAGCTTTCTTT. This sequence encodes CASSHWRGGSNTEAFF.